These 27 T cell receptor beta chains share one sample of origin, sequenced in a study of T cell responses to AZD1222 COVID-19 vaccine. Clones were sequenced by immunoSEQ multiplex PCR, and TCRdb holds only the in-frame ones, with some missing. The sample consists of 95,000 to 150,000 clones, around 90% of them appearing once. The source material was peripheral blood, sampled on day 0 of AZD1222 vaccination. The receptor source for this set is an adult in good health.

This chain connects TRBV3-1 (or the pseudogene TRBV3-2) to TRBJ2-5, with D hard to call. CDR1 LGHDT and CDR2 YNNKEL come from the germline V gene (reference sequence). CDR3 length: 15 residues. Trimming stripped 0 bases from V and 4 bases from J, with 12 bases between. CDR3 DNA: TGTGCCAGCAGCCAAGAAGGACCCATGGGAGAGACCCAGTACTTC. It specifies CASSQEGPMGETQYF.

The chain couples TRBV24-1 to TRBJ2-6; D assignment may be TRBD1 or TRBD2 (5 bases each). The germline gives CDR1 KGHDR, CDR2 SFDVKD. V was cut by 10 bases and J by 0 bases, with 9 bases left in between. The CDR3 loop spans 14 amino acids. CDR3 protein: CATLGTSGANVLTF. CDR3 coding DNA: TGTGCCACGCTAGGGACCTCTGGGGCCAACGTCCTGACTTTC.

The chain employs TRBV24-1 and TRBJ2-3; tentatively, D is TRBD1 or TRBD2 (5 bases each). The CDR3 is 14 residues long. CDR1 KGHDR and CDR2 SFDVKD come from the germline V gene. V lost 5 bases and J lost 4, with 12 bases in between. The CDR3 DNA is TGTGCCACCAGTGCAGGGACCGGTGCAGATACGCAGTATTTT. Translation gives CATSAGTGADTQYF.

The genes are TRBV29-1 and TRBJ2-3, with 8 positions matching TRBD1. J gave up 4 bases and V 5 bases, and 11 bases lay outside the gene matches. Germline V lookup: CDR1 SQVTM, CDR2 ANQGSEA. The CDR3 has 15 residues. The CDR3 sequence is CSVRLGRGQADTQYF. In DNA, the CDR3 is TGCAGCGTTCGTCTTGGCAGGGGGCAAGCAGATACGCAGTATTTT.

The chain combines TRBV11-2 with TRBJ1-3; no clear D. The germline gives CDR1 SGHAT, CDR2 FQNNGV. Trimming removed 3 bases at V and 1 base at J, with 4 bases between. The CDR3 spans 13 residues. This CDR3 reads CASSFGSGNTIYF. The DNA of the CDR3 is TGTGCCAGCAGCTTTGGGTCTGGAAACACCATATATTTT.

The J gene is TRBJ2-3, the V gene TRBV27; D gene uncertain. The CDR3 has 16 amino acids. The germline V gene has CDR1 MNHEY and CDR2 SMNVEV (reference sequence). Trimming stripped 1 base from V and 6 bases from J, with 17 bases between. The CDR3 DNA is TGTGCCAGCAGTTTATACAGCGTAAGGGCAATGGATACGCAGTATTTT. As protein: CASSLYSVRAMDTQYF.

The chain employs TRBV6-5 and TRBJ1-5; D is perhaps TRBD1 (5 bases). Germline-derived CDR1 and CDR2 are MNHEY and SVGAGI. This CDR3 contains 15 residues. V was cut by 6 bases and J by 3 bases, with 15 bases left in between. CDR3 coding DNA: TGTGCCAGCAGCCTATGGGGGGGACCCAATCAGCCCCAGCATTTT. Amino acids: CASSLWGGPNQPQHF.

The CDR3 sequence: CASSDSLAGDAGELFF. In DNA form, the CDR3 reads TGTGCCAGCAGTGACTCGCTAGCGGGAGACGCCGGGGAGCTGTTTTTT. This chain links TRBV6-4 with TRBJ2-2; 10 bases align to TRBD2. This CDR3 is 16 amino acids long. J gave up 6 bases and V 0 bases, and 4 bases lay outside the gene matches. Germline V gene sequence: CDR1 MRHNA, CDR2 SNTAGT.

This rearrangement joins TRBV19 to TRBJ1-1; D might be TRBD1 (5 bases). V lost 7 bases and J lost 5, with 17 bases in between. There are 14 residues in the CDR3. The germline V gene encodes CDR1 LNHDA and CDR2 SQIVND (reference sequence). In DNA form, the CDR3 reads TGTGCCAGTACCATGGGGCAGGGTTGGACTGAAGCTTTCTTT. Its protein product is CASTMGQGWTEAFF. The variable domain in full, with the rest retrieved from reference TRBV19 and TRBJ1-1, is DGGITQSPKYLFRKEGQNVTLSCEQNLNHDAMYWYRQDPGQGLRLIYYSQIVNDFQKGDIAEGYSVSREKKESFPLTVTSAQKNPTAFYLCASTMGQGWTEAFFGQGTRLTVV.

This chain connects TRBV6-2 or TRBV6-3 to TRBJ1-1; D might be TRBD1 (6 bases). CDR3 length: 14 amino acids. Germline assignment: CDR1 MNHEY and CDR2 SVGEGT. The V gene lost 4 bases and the J gene lost 3 bases, with 12 bases spanning the gap. The CDR3 region is CASSLQGGDTEAFF. In nucleotides, the CDR3 is TGTGCCAGCAGTTTACAGGGAGGCGACACTGAAGCTTTCTTT.

V gene TRBV2 combines with J gene TRBJ2-2, with 13 bases matching TRBD2. V lost 0 bases, J lost 7 bases, and 5 bases stayed unmatched. The CDR3 loop spans 17 amino acids. Germline V CDR1 and CDR2: SNHLY, FYNNEI. This CDR3 reads CASSEALLAGGIGELFF. CDR3 in DNA: TGTGCCAGCAGTGAAGCGCTACTAGCGGGAGGGATCGGGGAGCTGTTTTTT. The full variable domain, rest sourced from reference TRBV2 and TRBJ2-2, is EPEVTQTPSHQVTQMGQEVILRCVPISNHLYFYWYRQILGQKVEFLVSFYNNEISEKSEIFDDQFSVERPDGSNFTLKIRSTKLEDSAMYFCASSEALLAGGIGELFFGEGSRLTVL.

This sequence joins TRBV28 and TRBJ1-2; no firm D call. The CDR3 covers 12 residues. Germline-derived CDR1 and CDR2 are MDHEN and SYDVKM. With 2 bases removed from V and 3 bases from J, the gap between germline ends came to 4 bases. The CDR3 nucleotides are TGTGCCAGCAGTTTAAATTACTATGGCTACACCTTC. It is translated as CASSLNYYGYTF.

This clone turned up a few times. J is TRBJ1-6 and V is TRBV7-2, with D possibly TRBD1 on 5 matching bases. This CDR3 comprises 19 residues. Germline V gene sequence: CDR1 SGHTA, CDR2 FQGNSA. Trimming took 2 bases from V and 1 from J, leaving 18 bases between them. This chain's CDR3 is CASSLSLLRGSSYNSPLHF. The CDR3 DNA follows: TGTGCCAGCAGCTTAAGTCTTTTAAGGGGATCGTCCTATAATTCACCCCTCCACTTT. Variable domain in full (rest from reference TRBV7-2 and TRBJ1-6): GAGVSQSPSNKVTEKGKDVELRCDPISGHTALYWYRQSLGQGLEFLIYFQGNSAPDKSGLPSDRFSAERTGGSVSTLTIQRTQQEDSAVYLCASSLSLLRGSSYNSPLHFGNGTRLTVT.

The gene calls are TRBV3-1 (or the pseudogene TRBV3-2) and TRBJ1-1; the D is unclear. The germline V gene has CDR1 LGHDT and CDR2 YNNKEL (reference sequence). The germline V and J ends were trimmed by 1 base and 3 bases, with 18 bases remaining between them. The CDR3 is 17 amino acids. The CDR3 loop reads CASSQGGRPTADTEAFF. CDR3 nucleotide sequence: TGTGCCAGCAGCCAAGGCGGGAGGCCCACGGCGGACACTGAAGCTTTCTTT.

J is TRBJ2-2 and V is TRBV9; 8 positions agree with TRBD2. The CDR3 is 16 amino acids. CDR1 and CDR2 from the germline V gene are SGDLS and YYNGEE. V was clipped by 5 bases and J by 6 bases; unmatched bases: 12. CDR3 sequence reads: CASSLAGPSVPGELFF. CDR3 bases: TGTGCCAGCAGTTTAGCGGGACCATCCGTTCCCGGGGAGCTGTTTTTT.

This clone was counted a few times. V usage is TRBV29-1 and J usage is TRBJ2-7; TRBD2 might be the D (6 bases). The CDR3 length is 14 residues. Looked up from germline, CDR1 is SQVTM and CDR2 is ANQGSEA. V lost 6 bases to trimming and J lost 4 bases, with 19 bases between them. CDR3 bases: TGCAGCGTCCCCCGCGCGGGACGGCCATACGAGCAGTACTTC. Translating gives CSVPRAGRPYEQYF.

The CDR3: CASSLFLVETQYF. The CDR3 DNA reads TGTGCCAGCAGCTTATTTCTTGTCGAGACCCAGTACTTC. The chain is built from TRBV11-2 and TRBJ2-5; D is uncertain. This CDR3 has 13 residues. V was trimmed by 2 bases and J by 5 bases, leaving 9 bases between them. Germline V gives CDR1 SGHAT, CDR2 FQNNGV.

This chain connects TRBV19 to TRBJ2-7; tentative D call: TRBD1 (6 bases). Germline CDR1 and CDR2: LNHDA and SQIVND (reference sequence). CDR3 size: 14 residues. V was pared by 3 bases and J by 1 base, with 10 bases between. The CDR3 nucleotides read TGTGCCAGTAGTATGCCGGGACATTCCTACGAGCAGTACTTC. Amino acid sequence: CASSMPGHSYEQYF. Full variable domain (remainder filled in from reference TRBV19 and TRBJ2-7): DGGITQSPKYLFRKEGQNVTLSCEQNLNHDAMYWYRQDPGQGLRLIYYSQIVNDFQKGDIAEGYSVSREKKESFPLTVTSAQKNPTAFYLCASSMPGHSYEQYFGPGTRLTVT.

The genes are TRBV5-1 and TRBJ1-6; maybe TRBD1 (5 bases). Trimming pared 4 bases from V and 7 bases from J, leaving 9 bases between. Germline V gene data show CDR1 as SGHRS and CDR2 as YFSETQ. The CDR3 loop spans 13 amino acids. As DNA, the CDR3 is TGCGCCAGCAGCCAAGGGGAGAATTCACCCCTCCACTTT. Translated, it gives CASSQGENSPLHF.

The chain combines TRBV9 with TRBJ2-3; D may be TRBD2 (7 bases). Germline V lookup: CDR1 SGDLS, CDR2 YYNGEE. The CDR3 loop spans 15 amino acids. V gave up 4 bases and J gave up 4 bases, with 16 bases separating them. The CDR3 reads CASSSGASGADTQYF. The CDR3 region has the DNA TGTGCCAGCAGCTCAGGGGCTAGCGGTGCAGATACGCAGTATTTT.

This chain connects TRBV2 to TRBJ1-6; a weak D match, TRBD1 (5 bases). The CDR3 covers 17 residues. Per the germline V gene, CDR1 is SNHLY and CDR2 is FYNNEI. Trimming cost V 5 bases and J 4 bases, with 18 bases left between them. CDR3 DNA: TGTGCCAGCAGTCCCGCCGAGGGGATGATTTATAATTCACCCCTCCACTTT. Encoded protein: CASSPAEGMIYNSPLHF.

This CDR3 is CASSLAGQGSTDTQYF. The CDR3 DNA reads as TGCGCCAGCAGCTTGGCGGGACAGGGTTCCACAGATACGCAGTATTTT. The chain links TRBV5-1 to TRBJ2-3, with 9 bases identical to TRBD1. The CDR3 runs to 16 residues. The trim removed 0 bases at V and 2 bases at J, leaving 4 bases unmatched. The germline CDR1 and CDR2 sequences are SGHRS and YFSETQ.

V and J are TRBV9 and TRBJ2-7; the D gene is possibly TRBD2 (6 bases). Germline lookup yields CDR1 SGDLS and CDR2 YYNGEE. V was cut by 0 bases and J by 2 bases, with 9 bases left in between. This CDR3 is 14 amino acids long. The CDR3 DNA reads as TGTGCCAGCAGCGTAGGTCGGGGGACCTACGAGCAGTACTTC. Residues: CASSVGRGTYEQYF.

This rearrangement joins TRBV19 to TRBJ2-1; D is unclear. The CDR3 loop spans 15 amino acids. The germline V and J ends were trimmed by 2 bases and 3 bases, with 11 bases remaining between them. The V gene's germline CDR1 is LNHDA and CDR2 SQIVND (reference sequence). CDR3 in DNA: TGTGCCAGTAGTATAAGGCAAGGGTTCTACAATGAGCAGTTCTTC. This translates into CASSIRQGFYNEQFF.

There are a few counts of this clone. The J gene is TRBJ2-7, the V gene TRBV7-8, with a tentative D call TRBD2 (5 bases). The germline CDR1 and CDR2 sequences are SGHVS and FQNEAQ. This CDR3 comprises 16 residues. V lost 5 bases and J lost 6, with 23 bases in between. DNA of the CDR3: TGTGCCAGCAGCCCCCGGGAAAGGGCCCCCTTCCTCGAGCAGTACTTC. It is translated as CASSPRERAPFLEQYF.

This clone was found once. The chain recombines TRBV18 with TRBJ2-7; no clear D gene. The CDR3 has 14 residues. Germline V CDR1 and CDR2: KGHSH, LQKENI. V was shortened by 1 base and J by 3 bases, with 10 bases between the two germline ends. The CDR3 sequence is CASSPLGGLYEQYF. The CDR3 region has the DNA TGTGCCAGCTCACCACTGGGCGGCCTCTACGAGCAGTACTTC.

This chain uses TRBV3-1 (or the pseudogene TRBV3-2) with TRBJ2-1, with D possibly TRBD2 on 6 matching bases. The CDR3 consists of 15 residues. Germline CDR1 and CDR2: LGHDT and YNNKEL (reference sequence). Trimming removed 4 bases from V and 3 bases from J, with 13 bases in between. The CDR3 spells CASSPYAGNYNEQFF. The CDR3 DNA reads as TGTGCCAGCAGCCCCTATGCGGGGAACTACAATGAGCAGTTCTTC.